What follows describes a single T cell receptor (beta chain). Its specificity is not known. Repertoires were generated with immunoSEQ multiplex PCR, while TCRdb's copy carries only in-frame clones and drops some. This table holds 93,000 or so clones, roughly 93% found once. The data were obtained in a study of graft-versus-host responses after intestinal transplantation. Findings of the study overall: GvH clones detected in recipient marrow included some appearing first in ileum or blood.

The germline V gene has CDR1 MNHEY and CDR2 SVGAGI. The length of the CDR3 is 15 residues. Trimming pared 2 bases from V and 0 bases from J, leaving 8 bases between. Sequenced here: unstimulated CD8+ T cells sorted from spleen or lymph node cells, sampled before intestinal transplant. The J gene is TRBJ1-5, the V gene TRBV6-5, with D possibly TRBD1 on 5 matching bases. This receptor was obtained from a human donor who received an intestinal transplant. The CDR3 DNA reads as TGTGCCAGCAGTTACGTGGGGGATAGCAATCAGCCCCAGCATTTT. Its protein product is CASSYVGDSNQPQHF.